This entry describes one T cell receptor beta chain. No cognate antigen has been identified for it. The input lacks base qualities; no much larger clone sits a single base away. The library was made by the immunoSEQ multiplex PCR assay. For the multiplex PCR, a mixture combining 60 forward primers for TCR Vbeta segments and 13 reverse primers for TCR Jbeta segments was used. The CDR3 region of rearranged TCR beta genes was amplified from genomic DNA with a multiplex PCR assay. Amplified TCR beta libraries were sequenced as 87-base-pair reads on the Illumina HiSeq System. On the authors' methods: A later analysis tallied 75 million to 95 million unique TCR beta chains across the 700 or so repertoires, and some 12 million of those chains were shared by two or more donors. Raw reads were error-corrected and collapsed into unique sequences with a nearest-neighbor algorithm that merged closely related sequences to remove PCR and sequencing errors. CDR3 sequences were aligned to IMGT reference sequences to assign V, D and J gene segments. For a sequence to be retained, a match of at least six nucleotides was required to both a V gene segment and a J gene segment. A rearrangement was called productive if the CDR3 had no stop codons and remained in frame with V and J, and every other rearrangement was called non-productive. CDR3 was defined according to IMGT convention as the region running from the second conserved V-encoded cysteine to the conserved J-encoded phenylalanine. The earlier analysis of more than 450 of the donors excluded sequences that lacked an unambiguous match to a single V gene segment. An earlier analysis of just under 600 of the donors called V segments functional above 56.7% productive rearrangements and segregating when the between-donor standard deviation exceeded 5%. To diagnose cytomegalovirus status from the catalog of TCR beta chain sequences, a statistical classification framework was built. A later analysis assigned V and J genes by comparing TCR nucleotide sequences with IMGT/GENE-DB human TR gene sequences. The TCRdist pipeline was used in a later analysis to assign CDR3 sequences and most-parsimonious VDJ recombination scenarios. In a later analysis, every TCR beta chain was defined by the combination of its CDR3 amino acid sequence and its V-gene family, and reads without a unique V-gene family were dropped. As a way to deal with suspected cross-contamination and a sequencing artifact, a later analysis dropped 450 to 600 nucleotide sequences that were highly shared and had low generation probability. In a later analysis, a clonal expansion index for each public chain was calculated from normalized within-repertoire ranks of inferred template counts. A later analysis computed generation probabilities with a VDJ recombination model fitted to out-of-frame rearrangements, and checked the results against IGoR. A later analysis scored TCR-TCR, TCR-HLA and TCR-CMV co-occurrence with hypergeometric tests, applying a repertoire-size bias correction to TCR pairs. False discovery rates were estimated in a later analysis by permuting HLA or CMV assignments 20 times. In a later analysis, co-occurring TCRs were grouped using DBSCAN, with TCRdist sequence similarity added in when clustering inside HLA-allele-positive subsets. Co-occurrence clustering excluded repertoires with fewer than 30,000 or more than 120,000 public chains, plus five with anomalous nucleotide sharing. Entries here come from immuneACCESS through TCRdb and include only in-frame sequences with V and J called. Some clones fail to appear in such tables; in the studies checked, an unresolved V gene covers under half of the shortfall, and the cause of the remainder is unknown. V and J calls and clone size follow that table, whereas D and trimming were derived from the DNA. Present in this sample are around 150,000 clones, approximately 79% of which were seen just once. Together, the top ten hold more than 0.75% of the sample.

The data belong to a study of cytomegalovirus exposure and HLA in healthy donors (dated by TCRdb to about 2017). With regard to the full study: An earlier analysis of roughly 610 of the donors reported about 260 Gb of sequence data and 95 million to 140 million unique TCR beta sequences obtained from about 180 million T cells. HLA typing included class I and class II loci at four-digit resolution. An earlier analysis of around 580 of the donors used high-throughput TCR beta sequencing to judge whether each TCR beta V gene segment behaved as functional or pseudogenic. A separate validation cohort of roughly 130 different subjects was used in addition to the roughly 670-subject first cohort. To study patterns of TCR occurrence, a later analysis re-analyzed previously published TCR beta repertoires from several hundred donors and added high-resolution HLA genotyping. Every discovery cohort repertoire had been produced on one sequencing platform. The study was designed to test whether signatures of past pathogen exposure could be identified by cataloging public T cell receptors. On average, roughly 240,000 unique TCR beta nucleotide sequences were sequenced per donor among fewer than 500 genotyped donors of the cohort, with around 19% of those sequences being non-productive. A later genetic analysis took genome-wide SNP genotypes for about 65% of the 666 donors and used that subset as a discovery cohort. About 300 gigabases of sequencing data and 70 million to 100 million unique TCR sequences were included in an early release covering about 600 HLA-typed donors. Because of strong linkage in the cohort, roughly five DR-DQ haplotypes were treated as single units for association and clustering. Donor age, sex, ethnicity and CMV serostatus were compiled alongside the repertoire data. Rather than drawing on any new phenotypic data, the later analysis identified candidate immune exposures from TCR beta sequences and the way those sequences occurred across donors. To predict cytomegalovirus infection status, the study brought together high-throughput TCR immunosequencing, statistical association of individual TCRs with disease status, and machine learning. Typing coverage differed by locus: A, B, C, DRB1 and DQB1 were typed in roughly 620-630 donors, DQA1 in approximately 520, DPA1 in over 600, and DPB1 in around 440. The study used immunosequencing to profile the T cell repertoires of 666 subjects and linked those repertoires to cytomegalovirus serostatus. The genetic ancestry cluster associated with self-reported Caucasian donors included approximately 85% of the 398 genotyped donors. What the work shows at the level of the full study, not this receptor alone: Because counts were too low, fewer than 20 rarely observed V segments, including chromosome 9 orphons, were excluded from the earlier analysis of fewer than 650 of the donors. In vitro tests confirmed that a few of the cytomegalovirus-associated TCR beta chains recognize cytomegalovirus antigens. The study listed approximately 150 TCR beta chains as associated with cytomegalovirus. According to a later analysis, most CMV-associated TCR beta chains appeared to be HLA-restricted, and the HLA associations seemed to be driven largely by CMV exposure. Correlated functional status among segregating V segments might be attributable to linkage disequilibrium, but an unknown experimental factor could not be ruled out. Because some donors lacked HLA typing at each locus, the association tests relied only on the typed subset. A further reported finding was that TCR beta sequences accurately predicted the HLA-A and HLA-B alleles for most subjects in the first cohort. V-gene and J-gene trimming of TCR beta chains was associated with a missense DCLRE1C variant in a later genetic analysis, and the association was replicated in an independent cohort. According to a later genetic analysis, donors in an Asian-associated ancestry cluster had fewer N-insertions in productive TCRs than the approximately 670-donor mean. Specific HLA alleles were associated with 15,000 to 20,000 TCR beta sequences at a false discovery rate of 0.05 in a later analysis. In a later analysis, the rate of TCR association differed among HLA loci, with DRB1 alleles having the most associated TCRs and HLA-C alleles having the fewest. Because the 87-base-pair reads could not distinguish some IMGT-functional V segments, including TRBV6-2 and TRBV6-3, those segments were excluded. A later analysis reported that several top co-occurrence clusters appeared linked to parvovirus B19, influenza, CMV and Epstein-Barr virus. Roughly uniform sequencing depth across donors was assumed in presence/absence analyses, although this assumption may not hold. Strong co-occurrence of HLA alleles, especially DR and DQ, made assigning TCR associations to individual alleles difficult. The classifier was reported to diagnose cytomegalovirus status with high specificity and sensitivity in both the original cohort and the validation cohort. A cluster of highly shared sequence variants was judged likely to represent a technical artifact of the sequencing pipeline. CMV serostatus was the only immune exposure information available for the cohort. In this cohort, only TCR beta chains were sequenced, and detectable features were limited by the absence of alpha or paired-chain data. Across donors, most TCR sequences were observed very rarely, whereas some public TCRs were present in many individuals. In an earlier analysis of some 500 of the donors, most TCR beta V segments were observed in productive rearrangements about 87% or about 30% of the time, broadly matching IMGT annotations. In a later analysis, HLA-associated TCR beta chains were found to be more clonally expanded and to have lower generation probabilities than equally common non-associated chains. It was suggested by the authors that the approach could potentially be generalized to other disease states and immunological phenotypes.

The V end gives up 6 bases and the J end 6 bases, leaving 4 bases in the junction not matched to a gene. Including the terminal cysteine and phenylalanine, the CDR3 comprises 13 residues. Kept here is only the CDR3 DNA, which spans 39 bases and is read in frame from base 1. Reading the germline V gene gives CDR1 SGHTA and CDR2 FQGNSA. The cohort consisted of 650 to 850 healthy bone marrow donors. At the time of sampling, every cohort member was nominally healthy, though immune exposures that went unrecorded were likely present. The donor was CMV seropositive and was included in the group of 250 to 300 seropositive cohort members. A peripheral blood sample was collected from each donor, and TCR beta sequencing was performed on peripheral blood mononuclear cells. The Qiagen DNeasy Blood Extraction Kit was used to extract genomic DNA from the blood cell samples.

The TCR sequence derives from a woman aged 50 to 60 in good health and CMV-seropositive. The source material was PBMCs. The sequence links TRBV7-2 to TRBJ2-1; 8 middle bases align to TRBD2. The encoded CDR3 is CASSTGTSNEQFF. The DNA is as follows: TGTGCCAGCAGTACCGGGACTAGCAATGAGCAGTTCTTC.